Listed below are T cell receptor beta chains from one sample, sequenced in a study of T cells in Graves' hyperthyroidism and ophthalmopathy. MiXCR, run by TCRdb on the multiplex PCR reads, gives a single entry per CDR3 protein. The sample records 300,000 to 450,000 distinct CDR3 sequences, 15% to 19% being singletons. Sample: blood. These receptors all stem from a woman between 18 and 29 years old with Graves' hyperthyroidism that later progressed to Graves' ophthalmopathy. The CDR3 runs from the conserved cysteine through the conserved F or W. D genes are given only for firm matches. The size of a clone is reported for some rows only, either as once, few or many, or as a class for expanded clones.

CASGTGAFGGANVLTF TGTGCCAGCGGTACAGGGGCGTTCGGTGGGGCCAACGTCCTGACTTTC TRBD1 16 TRBJ2-6 many TRBV28
CASHGDLDYGYTF TGTGCCAGCCACGGCGACCTCGACTATGGCTACACCTTC . 13 TRBJ1-2 many TRBV2
CASSSGIDEQFF TGTGCCAGCAGTTCGGGGATAGACGAGCAGTTCTTC . 12 TRBJ2-1 many TRBV28
CASSQGAANTEALF TGCGCCAGCAGCCAAGGAGCGGCGAACACTGAAGCTCTCTTT . 14 TRBJ1-1 . TRBV3-1
CASMLGTGYLSYNEQFF TGTGCCAGCATGTTAGGGACAGGCTACCTTTCCTACAATGAGCAGTTCTTC TRBD1 17 TRBJ2-1 few TRBV11-2
CAWSGRSPYNEQFF TGTGCCTGGAGTGGGAGATCCCCCTACAATGAGCAGTTCTTC . 14 TRBJ2-1 few TRBV30
CASSPRAGGLAGDEQFF TGTGCCAGCAGCCCAAGGGCGGGTGGCCTAGCGGGAGACGAGCAGTTCTTC TRBD2 17 TRBJ2-1 once TRBV5-4
CASSWASGSRYEQYF TGTGCCAGTAGTTGGGCTAGCGGGAGTAGGTACGAGCAGTACTTC TRBD2 15 TRBJ2-7 . TRBV19
CASSLSGGESNYGYTF TGTGCCAGCAGCTTATCAGGGGGGGAGTCTAACTATGGCTACACCTTC TRBD1 16 TRBJ1-2 many TRBV7-2
CASRRTGVSNEQYF TGTGCCAGTAGAAGGACAGGGGTTTCTAACGAGCAGTACTTC TRBD1 14 TRBJ2-7 . TRBV19
CASSLDRVSGMVEQFF TGTGCCAGCAGCTTAGACAGGGTCAGCGGGATGGTTGAGCAGTTCTTC . 16 TRBJ2-1 . TRBV7-9
CACYTGQGSGETQYF TGTGCCTGTTATACGGGACAGGGTTCGGGGGAGACCCAGTACTTC TRBD1 15 TRBJ2-5 . TRBV28
CASSLDRGGLNTEAFF TGTGCCAGCAGTTTGGACAGGGGGGGCCTGAACACTGAAGCTTTCTTT TRBD1 16 TRBJ1-1 many TRBV12-3/TRBV12-4
CASSSWGEIFYNEQFF TGTGCCAGCAGCTCCTGGGGGGAGATTTTCTACAATGAGCAGTTCTTC . 16 TRBJ2-1 . TRBV7-9
CATSRNPRTSGSYEQYF TGTGCCACCAGCAGAAACCCCCGGACTAGCGGGAGCTACGAGCAGTACTTC TRBD2 17 TRBJ2-7 . TRBV15
CASSLDRGRYQPQHF TGTGCCAGCAGCTTAGACCGGGGTCGATATCAGCCCCAGCATTTT . 15 TRBJ1-5 . TRBV11-2
CASSLRTGTSGYNEQFF TGTGCCAGCAGCCTGAGGACCGGGACTAGCGGCTACAATGAGCAGTTCTTC TRBD2 17 TRBJ2-1 many TRBV7-8
CASSQARDLSGNTIYF TGCGCCAGCAGCCAAGCCCGCGACCTTTCTGGAAACACCATATATTTT . 16 TRBJ1-3 . TRBV4-1
CATSRDYPQVYGYTF TGTGCCACCAGCAGAGATTATCCACAGGTATATGGCTACACCTTC . 15 TRBJ1-2 . TRBV15
CASSIGSDQPQHF TGTGCCAGTAGTATTGGGTCGGATCAGCCCCAGCATTTT . 13 TRBJ1-5 . TRBV19
CASNRGVREQFF TGTGCCAGCAATAGGGGGGTCCGCGAGCAGTTCTTC . 12 TRBJ2-1 . TRBV28
CSASPDGTGDKNEQFF TGCAGTGCTAGTCCTGATGGGACAGGGGATAAAAATGAGCAGTTCTTC TRBD1 16 TRBJ2-1 few TRBV20-1